Below are 20 T cell receptor beta chains sequenced from a single sample in a study of T cells in localized non-small cell lung cancer. Only in-frame clones appear in the TCRdb table, and some are missing; sequencing was by immunoSEQ multiplex PCR. In the table there are 60,000 to 65,000 clones, 90% of which are singletons. The sequences come from peripheral blood, collected before any cancer treatment. The receptors derive from a woman aged 40 to 75 with stage I lung adenocarcinoma.

This clone was recorded only once. The chain recombines TRBV5-1 with TRBJ2-7; no clear D. The germline V gene has CDR1 SGHRS and CDR2 YFSETQ. The CDR3 extends over 15 amino acids. The V gene lost 0 bases and the J gene lost 1 base, with 11 bases spanning the gap. In DNA form, the CDR3 reads TGCGCCAGCAGCTTGGAAGGAGCTTTATCCTACGAGCAGTACTTC. This codes for CASSLEGALSYEQYF.

This chain links TRBV28 with TRBJ2-1, with 10 positions matching TRBD1. Unmatched junction bases numbered 9, after V lost 3 bases and J lost 7 bases. The CDR3 extends over 16 amino acids. Looked up from germline, CDR1 is MDHEN and CDR2 is SYDVKM. The CDR3 nucleotides are TGTGCCAGCAGTTTGCCCCCGGGACAGGGGAAGAATGAGCAGTTCTTC. Its translation is CASSLPPGQGKNEQFF.

The chain carries TRBV6-1 and TRBJ1-4, with D possibly being TRBD1 (6 bases). V was cut by 4 bases and J by 0 bases, with 12 bases left in between. This CDR3 comprises 16 residues. CDR1 MNHNS and CDR2 SASEGT come from the germline V gene. This chain's CDR3 is CASSAGVSATNEKLFF. The CDR3 DNA follows: TGTGCCAGCAGTGCAGGGGTTTCCGCAACTAATGAAAAACTGTTTTTT.

The chain joins TRBV9 to TRBJ2-6, with unresolved D. From germline, CDR1 is SGDLS and CDR2 YYNGEE. This CDR3 spans 15 amino acids. Trimming stripped 3 bases from V and 1 base from J, with 8 bases between. The CDR3 protein is CASSARVSGANVLTF. In DNA form, the CDR3 reads TGTGCCAGCAGCGCCCGGGTATCTGGGGCCAACGTCCTGACTTTC. The whole variable domain, filled in from reference TRBV9 and TRBJ2-6, reads DSGVTQTPKHLITATGQRVTLRCSPRSGDLSVYWYQQSLDQGLQFLIQYYNGEERAKGNILERFSAQQFPDLHSELNLSSLELGDSALYFCASSARVSGANVLTFGAGSRLTVL.

The chain couples TRBV2 to TRBJ1-3; D is unresolved. This CDR3 is built from 13 residues. V lost 7 bases and J 1 base, leaving 8 bases between the germline ends. From germline, CDR1 is SNHLY and CDR2 FYNNEI. The CDR3 DNA is TGTGCCAGCACCGGGGATTCTGGAAACACCATATATTTT. Translating it yields CASTGDSGNTIYF.

V and J are TRBV6-1 and TRBJ1-5; TRBD1 matches at 7 bases. J gave up 6 bases and V 5 bases, and 10 bases lay outside the gene matches. This CDR3 is 15 amino acids long. Germline V lookup: CDR1 MNHNS, CDR2 SASEGT. The DNA of the CDR3 is TGTGCCAGCAGTCCGACAGGGAAGCATGGTCAGCCCCAGCATTTT. Amino acid sequence: CASSPTGKHGQPQHF.

The chain recombines TRBV7-2 with TRBJ1-1; a possible D gene is TRBD1 (6 bases). V dropped 3 bases and J dropped 7 bases, with 9 bases sitting between them. Per germline, CDR1 SGHTA and CDR2 FQGNSA. The CDR3 loop spans 12 amino acids. CDR3 nucleotides: TGTGCCAGCAGCTTGAACAGGGATGAAGCTTTCTTT. It yields the protein CASSLNRDEAFF.

V is TRBV19 and J is TRBJ1-2; the D gene is possibly TRBD1 (5 bases). The CDR3 is 14 amino acids. Between the trimmed V and J ends, which lost 4 bases and 4 bases, there was a span of 13 bases. Looked up from germline, CDR1 is LNHDA and CDR2 is SQIVND (reference sequence). In DNA form, the CDR3 reads TGTGCCAGTAGTAAAAAGGGGATCGCCTATGGCTACACCTTC. Protein: CASSKKGIAYGYTF.

This chain uses TRBV15 with TRBJ2-3, with a weak D call TRBD2 (5 bases). Looked up from germline, CDR1 is LNHNV and CDR2 is YYDKDF (reference sequence). The V end lost 2 bases, the J end lost 5 bases, and 11 bases lay between the germline ends. The CDR3 spans 14 residues. In DNA form, the CDR3 reads TGTGCCACCAGCAGAAACGACCGGGAAGATACGCAGTATTTT. Protein: CATSRNDREDTQYF.

The gene calls are TRBV5-6 and TRBJ2-7, with 7 nucleotides matching TRBD1. The germline V gene has CDR1 SGHDT and CDR2 YYEEEE. The length of the CDR3 is 15 residues. V shed 5 bases and J 7 bases; nucleotides not matched to a gene: 15. CDR3 sequence: CASSLTGTVPFEQYF. CDR3 in DNA: TGTGCCAGCAGTCTCACCGGGACAGTCCCGTTTGAGCAGTACTTC. Full variable domain (outside the CDR3, taken from reference TRBV5-6 and TRBJ2-7): DAGVTQSPTHLIKTRGQQVTLRCSPKSGHDTVSWYQQALGQGPQFIFQYYEEEERQRGNFPDRFSGHQFPNYSSELNVNALLLGDSALYLCASSLTGTVPFEQYFGPGTRLTVT.

This chain uses TRBV30 with TRBJ1-4; maybe TRBD1 (6 bases). The germline V and J ends were trimmed by 5 bases and 0 bases, with 10 bases remaining between them. This CDR3 is built from 14 residues. The germline V gene encodes CDR1 GTSNPN and CDR2 SVGIG (reference sequence). CDR3 DNA: TGTGCCTGGGGACAGATCACAACTAATGAAAAACTGTTTTTT. This gives the protein CAWGQITTNEKLFF.

This sequence joins TRBV2 and TRBJ2-7; 7 nucleotides match TRBD1. The CDR3 is 15 amino acids. Per germline, CDR1 SNHLY and CDR2 FYNNEI. V dropped 6 bases and J dropped 5; count of bases not matched to a gene: 13. The CDR3: CASRVETGIRHEQYF. For the CDR3, the DNA is TGTGCCAGCAGGGTAGAGACAGGGATTCGCCACGAGCAGTACTTC.

The V and J genes are TRBV5-1 and TRBJ1-1, with D unresolved. This CDR3 has 15 amino acids. V was shortened by 3 bases and J by 3 bases, with 15 bases between the two germline ends. Germline V CDR1 and CDR2: SGHRS, YFSETQ. This CDR3 is CASSSQGIMDTEAFF. The CDR3 region has the DNA TGCGCCAGCAGCTCCCAAGGTATCATGGACACTGAAGCTTTCTTT.

This chain links TRBV6-5 with TRBJ2-1; 9 bases align to TRBD2. Germline assignment: CDR1 MNHEY and CDR2 SVGAGI. This CDR3 contains 13 residues. J lost 12 bases, V lost 4 bases, and 7 bases had no gene match. CDR3 DNA sequence: TGTGCCAGCAGTTTAGATAGCGGGAGAAGGCAGTTCTTC. It translates to CASSLDSGRRQFF.

V gene TRBV15 combines with J gene TRBJ2-5; 10 bases fit TRBD2. Looked up from germline, CDR1 is LNHNV and CDR2 is YYDKDF (reference sequence). This CDR3 has 17 residues. The trim removed 0 bases at V and 0 bases at J, leaving 4 bases unmatched. CDR3 residues: CATSRDLSGRYQETQYF. DNA for the CDR3: TGTGCCACCAGCAGAGATCTTAGCGGGAGGTACCAAGAGACCCAGTACTTC.

V and J are TRBV6-5 and TRBJ1-5; unclear D gene. Trimming pared 9 bases from V and 0 bases from J, leaving 6 bases between. Germline assignment: CDR1 MNHEY and CDR2 SVGAGI. The CDR3 spans 12 residues. The CDR3 DNA sequence: TGTGCCAGTAAGGATAGCAATCAGCCCCAGCATTTT. This encodes CASKDSNQPQHF.

Here the CDR3 reads CASSLGQALLSNQPQHF. The CDR3 region has the DNA TGTGCCAGTTCCCTCGGACAGGCCCTTTTGAGCAATCAGCCCCAGCATTTT. This chain joins TRBV19 and TRBJ1-5, with TRBD1 identical over 7 bases. There are 17 residues in the CDR3. The germline V gene has CDR1 LNHDA and CDR2 SQIVND (reference sequence). After removal of 8 bases from V and 1 base from J, the junction contained 14 bases not matched to a gene.

The rearrangement uses TRBV18 and TRBJ1-5; perhaps TRBD1 as D (6 bases). V lost 2 bases and J lost 4, with 12 bases in between. The CDR3 runs 15 residues. The germline V gene has CDR1 KGHSH and CDR2 LQKENI. The CDR3 DNA is TGTGCCAGCTCACCAGCGACAGGAGAGAATCAGCCCCAGCATTTT. It encodes CASSPATGENQPQHF.

The V gene is TRBV11-2, the J gene TRBJ2-2; TRBD2 is a possible D gene (7 bases). From germline, CDR1 is SGHAT and CDR2 FQNNGV. The V and J ends lost 4 bases and 7 bases respectively, with 10 bases between them. The CDR3 has 13 residues. The CDR3 loop is CASSWGGHGELFF. CDR3 nucleotide sequence: TGTGCCAGCAGCTGGGGGGGCCACGGGGAGCTGTTTTTT.

The J gene is TRBJ1-1, the V gene TRBV25-1, with TRBD1 identical over 7 bases. From germline, CDR1 is MGHDK and CDR2 SYGVNS. Germline trimming cut 1 base from V and 0 bases from J; bases unmatched to any gene: 8. CDR3 length: 17 residues. As DNA, the CDR3 is TGTGCCAGCAGTGAATGGCAGGGGGAGACAATGAACACTGAAGCTTTCTTT. This translates into CASSEWQGETMNTEAFF.